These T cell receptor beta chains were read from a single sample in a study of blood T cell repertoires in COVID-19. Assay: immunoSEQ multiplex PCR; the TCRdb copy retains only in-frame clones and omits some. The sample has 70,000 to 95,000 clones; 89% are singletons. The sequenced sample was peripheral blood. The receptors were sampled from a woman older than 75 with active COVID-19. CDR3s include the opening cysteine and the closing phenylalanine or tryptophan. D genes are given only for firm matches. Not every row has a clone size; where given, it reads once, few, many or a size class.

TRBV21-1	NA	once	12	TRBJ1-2	TGTGCCAGCAGCAGAAGACATGACGGCTACACCTTC	CASSRRHDGYTF
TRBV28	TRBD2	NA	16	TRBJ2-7	TGTGCCAGTAGAGTAGCGGGTCCCCCGCTCTCCTACGAGCAGTACTTC	CASRVAGPPLSYEQYF
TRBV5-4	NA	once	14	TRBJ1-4	TGTGCCAGCACCCCAGAGGCAACTAATGAAAAACTGTTTTTT	CASTPEATNEKLFF
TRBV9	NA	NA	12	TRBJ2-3	TGTGCCAGCAGCCCGGGACTGAATACGCAGTATTTT	CASSPGLNTQYF
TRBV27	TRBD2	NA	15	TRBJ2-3	TGTGCCAGCAGTTTGACGGGACTAGCGGGAAATACGCAGTATTTT	CASSLTGLAGNTQYF
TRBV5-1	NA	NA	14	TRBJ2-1	TGCGCCAGCAGCTTTGACAGTTTCTACAATGAGCAGTTCTTC	CASSFDSFYNEQFF
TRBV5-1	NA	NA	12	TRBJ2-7	TGCGCCAGCAGCCCAACTAGCTACGAGCAGTACTTC	CASSPTSYEQYF
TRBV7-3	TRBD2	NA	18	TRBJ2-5	TGTGCCAGCAGCTTACAAGGACTAGCGGGGGTATACCAAGAGACCCAGTACTTC	CASSLQGLAGVYQETQYF
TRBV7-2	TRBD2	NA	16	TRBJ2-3	TGTGCCAGCAGCTTAGAGGGCGGGGGGACCACAGATACGCAGTATTTT	CASSLEGGGTTDTQYF
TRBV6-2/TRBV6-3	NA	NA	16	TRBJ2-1	TGTGCCAGCAGTTACTCGATTCAGGGGATTTACAATGAGCAGTTCTTC	CASSYSIQGIYNEQFF
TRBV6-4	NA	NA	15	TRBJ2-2	TGTGCCAGCAGTGACTTCGCGGGCCGCACCGGGGAGCTGTTTTTT	CASSDFAGRTGELFF
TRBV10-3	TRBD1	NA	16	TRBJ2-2	TGTGCCATCAGGGGGACAGGGGGCGCGAGGACCGGGGAGCTGTTTTTT	CAIRGTGGARTGELFF
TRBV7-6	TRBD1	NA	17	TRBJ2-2	TGTGCCAGCAGCCGGACCGCGGGACAGGGTGGCACCGGGGAGCTGTTTTTT	CASSRTAGQGGTGELFF
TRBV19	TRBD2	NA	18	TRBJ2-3	TGTGCCAGTAGTATAGACGAAAAGACTAGCGGGAGTGGGGATACGCAGTATTTT	CASSIDEKTSGSGDTQYF
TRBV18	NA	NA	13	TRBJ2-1	TGTGCCAGCTCACCAAACAGGGCGAATGAGCAGTTCTTC	CASSPNRANEQFF
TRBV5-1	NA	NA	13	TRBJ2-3	TGCGCCAGCAGCCCTACTAGCACAGATACGCAGTATTTT	CASSPTSTDTQYF
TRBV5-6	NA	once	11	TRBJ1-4	TGTGCCAGCTCAACCGTAGGGGAACTGTTTTTT	CASSTVGELFF
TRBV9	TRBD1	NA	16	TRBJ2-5	TGTGCCAGCAGCCCCAGACAGGGGGCGAAACAAGAGACCCAGTACTTC	CASSPRQGAKQETQYF
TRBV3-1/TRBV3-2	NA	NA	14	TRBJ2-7	TGTGCCAGCAGCCAAGTTACAGGACCCTACGAGCAGTACTTC	CASSQVTGPYEQYF
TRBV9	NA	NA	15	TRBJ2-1	TGTGCCAGCAGCGCCTCCCTAGACTCGAACAATGAGCAGTTCTTC	CASSASLDSNNEQFF
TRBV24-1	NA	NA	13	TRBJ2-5	TGTGCCACCAGTGCCCTTTATCCGGAGACCCAGTACTTC	CATSALYPETQYF
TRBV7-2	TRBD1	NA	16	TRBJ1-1	TGTGCCAGCAGACAAAGGCCGGGACAGTTAAACACTGAAGCTTTCTTT	CASRQRPGQLNTEAFF
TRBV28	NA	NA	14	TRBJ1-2	TGTGCCACAAAACGCCGGGACATTGGCTATGGCTACACCTTC	CATKRRDIGYGYTF
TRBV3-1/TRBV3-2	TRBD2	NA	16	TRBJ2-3	TGTGCCAGCAGCCAAGATCGACTAGCGCGCACAGATACGCAGTATTTT	CASSQDRLARTDTQYF
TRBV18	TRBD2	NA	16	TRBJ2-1	TGTGCCAGCTCCACCGGGACTAGCGGCAACTACAATGAGCAGTTCTTC	CASSTGTSGNYNEQFF
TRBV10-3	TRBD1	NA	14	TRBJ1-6	TGTGCCATCAGCACCCGGGACAGAAATTCACCCCTCCACTTT	CAISTRDRNSPLHF
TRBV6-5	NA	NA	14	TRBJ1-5	TGTGCCAGCAGTTACAAAGGAGGAAATCAGCCCCAGCATTTT	CASSYKGGNQPQHF
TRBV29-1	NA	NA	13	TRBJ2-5	TGCAGCGTTCGGGAGTCCGCGGGAGAGACCCAGTACTTC	CSVRESAGETQYF
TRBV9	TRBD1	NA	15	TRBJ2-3	TGTGCCAGCAGCGCCAGGACAGGGGGGACAGATACGCAGTATTTT	CASSARTGGTDTQYF
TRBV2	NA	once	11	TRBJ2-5	TGTGCCAGCAGCGAAGTAAAGACCCAGTACTTC	CASSEVKTQYF
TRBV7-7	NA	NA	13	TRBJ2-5	TGTGCTAGCAGCTTGGGGGGACAAGAGACCCAGTACTTC	CASSLGGQETQYF
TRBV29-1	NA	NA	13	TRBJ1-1	TGCAGCGCAGACGGACAGACTAACACTGAAGCTTTCTTT	CSADGQTNTEAFF
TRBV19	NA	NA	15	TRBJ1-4	TGTGCCAGTAGGGCCCCGGGAGGGAATGACGAAAAACTGTTTTTT	CASRAPGGNDEKLFF
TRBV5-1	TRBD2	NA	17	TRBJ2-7	TGCGCCAGCAGCCCGGGTACTAGCGGGAGGGTATCCTACGAGCAGTACTTC	CASSPGTSGRVSYEQYF
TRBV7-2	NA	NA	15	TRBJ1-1	TGTGCCAGCAGCAAAGGCCCCTGGAGGAACACTGAAGCTTTCTTT	CASSKGPWRNTEAFF